The 22 T cell receptor beta chains listed next were all sequenced from one sample in a study of T-cell reconstitution after alpha-beta-depleted transplantation in children. No antigen is known for these receptors. Preparation of the TCRbeta library involved a method that used unique molecular identifiers. TCRdb itself ran the PCR reads through MiXCR, one entry per CDR3 protein. The table shows some 300,000 distinct CDR3 sequences, with 6.5% to 9% occurring only once. General observations from the study: At one year after transplant, newly produced T cells mostly accounted for T-cell counts and diversity.

Here the sequenced sample was peripheral blood, taken 360 days after TCRalphabeta/CD19-depleted stem cell transplant. Source of these receptors: a female patient aged 2 to 10 who had a stem cell transplant for Fanconi anemia, so the T cells may come from the graft donor.

This clonotype was counted many times. V usage is TRBV5-1 and J usage is TRBJ2-2; TRBD1 agrees at 9 bases. This CDR3 is 16 amino acids long. V lost 4 bases and J lost 2; bases outside the gene matches: 6. Germline V gene sequence: CDR1 SGHRS, CDR2 YFSETQ. The CDR3 loop is CASSPPGQGNTGELFF. The CDR3 nucleotides read TGCGCCAGCAGCCCACCGGGACAGGGTAACACCGGGGAGCTGTTTTTT.

Ten or more counts support this clonotype. This chain connects TRBV29-1 to TRBJ2-3; D unclear. CDR3 length: 13 residues. V shed 4 bases and J shed 9 bases, with 17 bases lying between them. Germline-derived CDR1 and CDR2 are SQVTM and ANQGSEA. The CDR3 loop is CSVVTALVGTQYF. CDR3 DNA: TGCAGCGTTGTAACCGCCCTAGTTGGGACGCAGTATTTT.

This clonotype came up a few times. The V call is TRBV7-6, the J call TRBJ2-3; 7 bases are a match to TRBD1. This CDR3 region has 19 residues. CDR1 SGHVS and CDR2 FNYEAQ come from the germline V gene. V trimming: 1 base; J trimming: 3 bases; junction bases outside the gene matches: 16. This CDR3 reads CASSLEGGPARGPTDTQYF. The CDR3 bases are TGTGCCAGCAGCTTAGAAGGGGGCCCTGCTAGGGGTCCGACAGATACGCAGTATTTT.

This clonotype was observed at least ten times. For the CDR3, the DNA is TGCAGTGCTAGACCCAGACAGGGGTGGACTGAAGCTTTCTTT. It translates to CSARPRQGWTEAFF. This rearrangement joins TRBV20-1 to TRBJ1-1, with 8 bases identical to TRBD1. Per germline, CDR1 DFQATT and CDR2 SNEGSKA (reference sequence). This CDR3 has 14 residues. V lost 2 bases and J lost 5; bases outside the gene matches: 7.

This clonotype was observed a handful of times. This chain connects TRBV18 to TRBJ1-1; 9 positions match TRBD1. Trimming took 3 bases from V and 3 from J; bases not matched to a gene: 14. Germline CDR1 is KGHSH and CDR2 is LQKENI. There are 18 residues in the CDR3. The CDR3 here is CASSPLPGQGQGDTEAFF. The CDR3 DNA reads TGTGCCAGCTCACCCTTACCGGGACAGGGTCAGGGCGACACTGAAGCTTTCTTT.

This clonotype was picked up many times. The rearrangement uses TRBV6-2 or TRBV6-3 and TRBJ2-1, with 8 positions matching TRBD2. The germline CDR1 and CDR2 sequences are MNHEY and SVGEGT. V lost 6 bases to trimming and J lost 6 bases; unmatched junction nucleotides: 4. The CDR3 has 13 amino acids. Written as DNA, the CDR3 is TGTGCCAGCAGAACCGGGACTAGCAATGAGCAGTTCTTC. Encoded protein: CASRTGTSNEQFF.

J is TRBJ2-3 and V is TRBV2, with 13 positions matching TRBD2. V lost 5 bases to trimming and J lost 4 bases; unmatched junction nucleotides: 9. CDR1 and CDR2 from the germline V gene are SNHLY and FYNNEI. The CDR3 length is 17 residues. CDR3 sequence reads: CASSTRTSGSPPDTQYF. CDR3 in DNA: TGTGCCAGCAGTACCCGGACTAGCGGGAGCCCCCCAGATACGCAGTATTTT.

The chain joins TRBV6-1 to TRBJ2-7; D might be TRBD2 (5 bases). Germline V gene lookup returns CDR1 MNHNS and CDR2 SASEGT. Between the trimmed V and J ends, which lost 2 bases and 7 bases, there was a span of 18 bases. This CDR3 has 15 residues. Here the CDR3 DNA reads TGTGCCAGCAGTGAAATTGGCCAGTCTTCGGGGGAGCAGTACTTC. Translation: CASSEIGQSSGEQYF.

This clonotype was seen ten or more times. The gene calls are TRBV12-3 or TRBV12-4 and TRBJ2-1; D is uncertain. The CDR3 is made up of 14 amino acids. The V and J ends lost 5 bases and 2 bases respectively, with 10 bases between them. The CDR3 DNA reads as TGTGCCAGCAGTCCTGGGTCCGCCTACAATGAGCAGTTCTTC. It is translated as CASSPGSAYNEQFF.

This clonotype was detected many times. The chain employs TRBV20-1 and TRBJ1-5; 9 bases line up with TRBD1. CDR3 length equals 15 residues. Germline V lookup: CDR1 DFQATT, CDR2 SNEGSKA (reference sequence). V was pared by 3 bases and J by 6 bases, with 9 bases of the junction left unmatched. For the CDR3, the DNA is TGCAGTGCTAGGAGGGACAGGGATAATAGTCAGCCCCAGCATTTT. Translation gives CSARRDRDNSQPQHF.

In its sample, this clonotype was seen many times. The V gene is TRBV4-2, the J gene TRBJ2-7; D is unclear. CDR1 is LGHNA and CDR2 is YNFKEQ in the germline V gene. V lost 1 base and J 2 bases, leaving 15 bases between the germline ends. This CDR3 comprises 16 residues. CDR3 residues: CASSQGGQASPYEQYF. The CDR3 region has the DNA TGTGCCAGCAGCCAAGGTGGGCAGGCATCGCCCTACGAGCAGTACTTC.

This clonotype turned up a few times. J is TRBJ2-4 and V is TRBV7-8, with 7 nucleotides matching TRBD2. The CDR3 contains 16 residues. The junction had 11 bases not matched to a gene; V was cut back by 0 bases and J by 9 bases. Germline-derived CDR1 and CDR2 are SGHVS and FQNEAQ. DNA of the CDR3: TGTGCCAGCAGCTTAGCCCCTTTAGCGGGTTGGGCCATTCAGTACTTC. Translating it yields CASSLAPLAGWAIQYF.

The V call is TRBV9, the J call TRBJ1-3; weak D call: TRBD1 (6 bases). Germline CDR1 reads SGDLS; CDR2 reads YYNGEE. This CDR3 comprises 13 residues. V gave up 2 bases and J gave up 11 bases, with 14 bases separating them. The CDR3: CASSVQQGSAIYF. CDR3 DNA: TGTGCCAGCAGCGTCCAACAGGGATCGGCCATATATTTT.

On this clonotype itself: A read error may produce the germline difference seen at one junction end. The chain links TRBV10-3 to TRBJ2-1; 13 bases line up with TRBD2. This CDR3 is 18 amino acids long. Germline lookup yields CDR1 ENHRY and CDR2 SYGVKD. CDR3 in amino acids: CAISGTSGSIRPYNEQFF. The CDR3 DNA reads TGTGCCATCAGTGGGACTAGCGGGAGTATACGGCCCTATAATGAGCAGTTCTTC.

The chain recombines TRBV3-1 with TRBJ2-1, with TRBD2 matching over 10 bases. V lost 5 bases, J lost 0 bases, and 13 bases stayed unmatched. This CDR3 region has 19 residues. Germline assignment: CDR1 LGHDT and CDR2 YNNKEL (reference sequence). The CDR3 loop is CASSIRRLAGRSSYNEQFF. DNA of the CDR3: TGTGCCAGCAGCATACGCCGACTAGCGGGTAGAAGCTCCTACAATGAGCAGTTCTTC.

The chain is built from TRBV6-5 and TRBJ1-2; no clear D. Germline V gene data show CDR1 as MNHEY and CDR2 as SVGAGI. Deletions cut 4 bases from V and 4 bases from J, with 13 bases between. This CDR3 is 14 amino acids long. CDR3 protein: CASSSLPSFYGYTF. CDR3 nucleotide sequence: TGTGCCAGCAGTTCTCTGCCCTCTTTCTATGGCTACACCTTC.

This clonotype was counted at least ten times. The rearrangement joins TRBV20-1 to TRBJ1-2; TRBD1 agrees at 7 bases. Trimming at V came to 6 bases and at J to 4 bases, leaving 11 bases not matched to a gene. Germline CDR1 is DFQATT and CDR2 is SNEGSKA (reference sequence). The CDR3 sequence is 14 residues long. The CDR3 region has the DNA TGCAGTGCCAAAGACCCAGACAGGGCCTATGGCTACACCTTC. Its protein is CSAKDPDRAYGYTF.

This clonotype appeared many times. J is TRBJ2-7 and V is TRBV15, with D hard to call. The CDR3 length is 13 residues. Germline CDR1 and CDR2: LNHNV and YYDKDF (reference sequence). V lost 4 bases and J lost 2, with 9 bases in between. CDR3 coding DNA: TGTGCCACCAGCAAACCTGGGGCCTACGAGCAGTACTTC. Amino acid sequence: CATSKPGAYEQYF.

V gene TRBV18 combines with J gene TRBJ2-5; 8 nucleotides match TRBD1. The germline CDR1 and CDR2 sequences are KGHSH and LQKENI. The CDR3 runs 13 residues. After removal of 3 bases from V and 5 bases from J, the junction contained 2 bases not matched to a gene. The DNA for the CDR3 is TGTGCCAGCTCACCCGACAGGGGCGAGACCCAGTACTTC. This encodes CASSPDRGETQYF.

This clonotype was recorded at least ten times. V usage is TRBV12-3 or TRBV12-4 and J usage is TRBJ1-2; D is uncertain. This CDR3 contains 14 residues. Trimming removed 0 bases from V and 1 base from J, with 6 bases in between. DNA for the CDR3: TGTGCCAGCAGTTTAGCGGAACTTAACTATGGCTACACCTTC. Residues: CASSLAELNYGYTF.

V gene TRBV28 combines with J gene TRBJ2-5; no clear D. V lost 2 bases, J lost 5 bases, and 15 bases lay in between. CDR1 MDHEN and CDR2 SYDVKM come from the germline V gene. The CDR3 spans 15 residues. The CDR3 loop reads CASSLVTFQGETQYF. CDR3 DNA: TGTGCCAGCAGTTTAGTCACGTTTCAAGGGGAGACCCAGTACTTC.

At least ten counts were recorded for this clonotype. The rearrangement joins TRBV20-1 to TRBJ2-2; D is undetermined. This CDR3 has 14 amino acids. Germline V lookup: CDR1 DFQATT, CDR2 SNEGSKA (reference sequence). Between the trimmed V and J ends, which lost 3 bases and 1 base, there was a span of 9 bases. CDR3 in amino acids: CSASLSVNTGELFF. Here the CDR3 DNA reads TGCAGTGCTAGTTTATCCGTGAACACCGGGGAGCTGTTTTTT.